This T cell receptor (beta chain) was documented in a study of OX40 agonist ivuxolimab in advanced cancers. Study findings and constraints: Antigen targets of the expanded peripheral T cells went undetermined.

Libraries were prepared by immunoSEQ multiplex PCR; TCRdb keeps only in-frame clonotypes and omits some of them. This sample yields about 41,000 clones, of which 80% to 90% are seen a single time; roughly 3.4% belongs to the top ten. Notes on this clone: Antigen specificity is unknown.

This TCR came from an adult with an advanced solid tumor such as melanoma, head and neck, liver or kidney cancer. This material consisted of CD4+ or CD8+ T cells sorted from blood, taken in a trial of the OX40 agonist ivuxolimab.

Here the CDR3 DNA reads TGTGCCAGCAGCTTCGGGCCACCCGACACCATATATTTT. This encodes CASSFGPPDTIYF. This chain joins TRBV11-2 and TRBJ1-3, with no clear D. The CDR3 totals 13 residues. Germline V gives CDR1 SGHAT, CDR2 FQNNGV. V was shortened by 3 bases and J by 8 bases, with 11 bases between the two germline ends.